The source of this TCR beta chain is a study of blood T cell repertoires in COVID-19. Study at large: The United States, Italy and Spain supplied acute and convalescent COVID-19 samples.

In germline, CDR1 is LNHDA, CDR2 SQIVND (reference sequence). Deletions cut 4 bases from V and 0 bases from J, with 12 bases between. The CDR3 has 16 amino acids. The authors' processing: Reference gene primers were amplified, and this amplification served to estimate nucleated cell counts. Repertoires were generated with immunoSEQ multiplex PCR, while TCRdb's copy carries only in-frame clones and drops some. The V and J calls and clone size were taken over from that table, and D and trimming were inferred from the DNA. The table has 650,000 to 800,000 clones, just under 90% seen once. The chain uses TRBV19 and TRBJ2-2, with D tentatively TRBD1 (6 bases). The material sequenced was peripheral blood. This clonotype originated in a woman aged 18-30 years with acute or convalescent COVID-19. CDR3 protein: CASSKTGTSNTGELFF. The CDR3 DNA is TGTGCCAGTAGTAAGACCGGGACATCGAACACCGGGGAGCTGTTTTTT.